This T cell receptor (beta chain) was found in a study of blood T cells in healthy people across ages. A second PCR, run for about 7 to 11 cycles, used a sample-barcoded 5' primer plus a J-beta primer mix. TCRdb re-called the 5' RACE reads through MiXCR, storing one row per CDR3 protein. The sample carries hundreds of thousands of distinct CDR3 sequences, 45% to 50% recorded once. J was trimmed by 2 bases and V by 5 bases; bases with no gene match: 13. Per the germline V gene, CDR1 is SEHNR and CDR2 is FQNEAQ (reference sequence). This CDR3 has 17 amino acids. This sequence was found in a man younger than 45 in good health. The rearrangement uses TRBV7-9 and TRBJ2-5; 8 bases map to TRBD1. Source material: blood. The CDR3 nucleotides read TGTGCCAGCAGCCAAGACGGACAGGGAAGATTTCAAGAGACCCAGTACTTC. Translated, it gives CASSQDGQGRFQETQYF.